The rows below give T cell receptor beta chains drawn from one sample of a study of blood T cell repertoires in COVID-19. The protocol was immunoSEQ multiplex PCR, while the TCRdb copy is restricted to in-frame clones and leaves out a portion. The sample has 350,000 or so clones, around nine tenths seen once. Sample: PBMCs or T cells enriched from blood (not recorded which). These receptors all come from a woman in her thirties who had been exposed to COVID-19. The CDR3 runs from the conserved cysteine through the conserved F or W. D genes are given only for firm matches. Rows give clone size only sometimes, using once, few, many, or a class for an expanded clone.

d_call,v_call,cdr3_length,clone_size,j_call,cdr3_aa,cdr3_nt
TRBD1,TRBV5-6,16,-,TRBJ2-2,CASSLERDRITGELFF,TGTGCCAGCAGCTTGGAACGGGACAGGATCACCGGGGAGCTGTTTTTT
-,TRBV11-2,15,-,TRBJ1-1,CASSLMQGPNTEAFF,TGTGCCAGCAGCTTAATGCAGGGCCCGAACACTGAAGCTTTCTTT
-,TRBV30,14,-,TRBJ1-5,CAWSAGVGNQPQHF,TGTGCCTGGAGTGCAGGGGTTGGCAATCAGCCCCAGCATTTT
-,TRBV27,13,-,TRBJ2-7,CASSSHDSREQYF,TGTGCCAGCAGTTCCCACGACAGTCGGGAGCAGTACTTC
-,TRBV3-1/TRBV3-2,13,-,TRBJ2-4,CASSPGSQNIQYF,TGTGCCAGCAGCCCAGGGTCCCAAAACATTCAGTACTTC
-,TRBV14,15,once,TRBJ1-4,CASSQDRGRFEKLFF,TGTGCCAGCAGCCAAGATCGAGGGCGTTTTGAAAAACTGTTTTTT
-,TRBV28,17,-,TRBJ2-7,CASSPPVGAQKHTEQYF,TGTGCCAGCAGTCCCCCGGTTGGGGCACAGAAGCATACGGAGCAGTACTTC
TRBD2,TRBV28,14,-,TRBJ2-7,CASGEPSGSDEQYF,TGTGCCAGCGGGGAGCCTAGCGGGAGCGACGAGCAGTACTTC
-,TRBV19,18,-,TRBJ1-4,CASSMWGLKGSGNEKLFF,TGTGCCAGTAGTATGTGGGGTCTTAAGGGGTCGGGTAATGAAAAACTGTTTTTT
-,TRBV27,14,-,TRBJ1-6,CASSLVADNSPLHF,TGTGCCAGCAGTTTAGTGGCAGATAATTCACCCCTCCACTTT
-,TRBV7-9,13,once,TRBJ1-1,CASSLGTDRRAFF,TGTGCCAGCAGCTTAGGGACTGACCGTCGGGCTTTCTTT
-,TRBV5-6,14,-,TRBJ2-1,CASSLDQGGREQFF,TGTGCCAGCAGCTTGGATCAGGGTGGTCGAGAGCAGTTCTTC
TRBD2,TRBV5-1,18,-,TRBJ2-5,CASSLRSGRALNQETQYF,TGCGCCAGCAGCTTGCGCAGCGGGAGGGCCCTCAACCAAGAGACCCAGTACTTC
TRBD1,TRBV7-6,14,-,TRBJ1-1,CASSRDRVGTEAFF,TGTGCCAGCAGCCGGGACAGGGTTGGCACTGAAGCTTTCTTT
-,TRBV5-8,14,-,TRBJ2-7,CASSLVEVGYEQYF,TGTGCCAGCAGCTTGGTGGAGGTTGGCTACGAGCAGTACTTC